This TCR beta chain appears in the sequencing data of a study of shared clonotypes between healthy human individuals. Overall study context: The study enrolled two women and three men aged 18 to 49. Study outcomes and limitations: Compared with clonotypes that all four donors shared, non-shared clonotypes had lower generation probabilities. Generally, naive subsets came out with larger estimated richness than memory subsets.

CDR1 LNHDA and CDR2 SQIVND come from the germline V gene (reference sequence). There are 11 residues in the CDR3. With 8 bases removed from V and 3 bases from J, the gap between germline ends came to 8 bases. Repertoires were generated with immunoSEQ multiplex PCR, while TCRdb's copy carries only in-frame clones and drops some. The sample has millions of clones; about 95% are singletons. In the naive CD8 group, cells lacked CD45RO and were positively selected for CCR7, so terminally differentiated effector memory CD45RA+ cells were left out. Every donor, a Caucasian adult, lived in Nashville, Tennessee. Points on this clone: Its antigen is unidentified.

The TCR was taken from a man aged 18-30 years in good health. This rearrangement joins TRBV19 to TRBJ2-7, with D tentatively TRBD1 (6 bases). Sequencing input: naive CD8+ T cells sorted from blood. The CDR3 DNA is TGTGCCAGTGGACAGAACTACGAGCAGTACTTC. Its translation: CASGQNYEQYF.